One sample yielded the 10 T cell receptor beta chains listed below, sequenced in a study of T cells in women clearing cervical HPV infection. Sequencing used immunoSEQ multiplex PCR; TCRdb keeps in-frame clones, though not all of them. This table holds 21,000 or so clones. What was sequenced was blood buffy coat. The source of these receptors is a woman aged 18-70 years with a cervical HPV16 infection that either progressed to CIN3+ or cleared (not recorded which).

Concerning this clone itself: The read ends 3 residues before the CDR3 terminus; that terminus is restored from the germline J gene. The genes are TRBV5-1 and TRBJ2-1; 7 nucleotides align to TRBD1. J lost 4 bases, V lost 4 bases, and 5 bases had no gene match. This CDR3 has 14 amino acids. Looked up from germline, CDR1 is SGHRS and CDR2 is YFSETQ. CDR3 DNA (partial): TGCGCCAGCAGCCCAGGGACAGCTTACAATGAG. It yields the protein CASSPGTAYNE. The whole CDR3 protein is CASSPGTAYNEQFF.

In regard to this clone: Read sequence stops 3 residues before the CDR3 end, and the germline J gene provides the missing end. The rearrangement links TRBV2 to TRBJ2-7, with a possible D match to TRBD1 (5 bases). Trimming took off 7 bases at V and 0 bases at J, with 16 bases between the two ends. Germline V gene data show CDR1 as SNHLY and CDR2 as FYNNEI. There are 15 residues in the CDR3. Incomplete CDR3 DNA: TGTGCCAGCAACGGCCTTCCTGACAGCTCCTACGAG. Translation: CASNGLPDSSYE. The whole CDR3 sequence is CASNGLPDSSYEQYF. Filled out from reference TRBV2 and TRBJ2-7, the complete variable domain reads EPEVTQTPSHQVTQMGQEVILRCVPISNHLYFYWYRQILGQKVEFLVSFYNNEISEKSEIFDDQFSVERPDGSNFTLKIRSTKLEDSAMYFCASNGLPDSSYEQYFGPGTRLTVT.

The CDR3 bases that were read are TGTGCCAGCAGCTTAGGGGGGACTTCGTACGAG. It specifies CASSLGGTSYE. The complete CDR3 protein is CASSLGGTSYEQYF. The rearrangement links TRBV7-9 to TRBJ2-7; TRBD2 is a possible D gene (6 bases). The read stops 3 residues short of the end of the CDR3; the missing end is completed from the germline J gene. The CDR3 runs to 14 residues. V lost 1 base to trimming and J lost 4 bases, with 11 bases between them. Germline V gene sequence: CDR1 SEHNR, CDR2 FQNEAQ (reference sequence).

As regards this clone: The read falls 3 residues short of the CDR3 end, and the missing part is taken from the germline J gene. The V call is TRBV5-4, the J call TRBJ1-2; TRBD1 is a possible D gene (5 bases). The germline CDR1 and CDR2 sequences are SGHNT and YYREEE (reference sequence). The CDR3 consists of 14 residues. V was trimmed by 5 bases and J by 2 bases, leaving 13 bases between them. CDR3 in amino acids: CASRNQGNNYGYTF. The part of the CDR3 DNA that was read is TGTGCCAGCAGAAACCAGGGAAACAACTATGGC.

Here the CDR3 reads CASSLETGSSYEQYF. CDR3 DNA (partial): TGTGCCAGCAGCTTGGAGACAGGGAGCTCCTACGAG. The chain couples TRBV11-3 to TRBJ2-7; 7 positions match TRBD1. With the read ending 3 residues before the CDR3 end, the germline J gene is used to fill in that end. In germline, CDR1 is SGHNT, CDR2 YENEEA. With V trimmed by 3 bases and J by 0 bases, 5 bases remained unmatched. The CDR3 loop spans 15 amino acids.

A word on this clone: The read gets to within 3 residues of the CDR3 end, and the germline J gene fills in the rest. This chain uses TRBV11-3 with TRBJ2-1; D unresolved. CDR3 length: 13 amino acids. CDR1 and CDR2 (germline): SGHNT, YENEEA. Trimming removed 5 bases at V and 9 bases at J, with 14 bases between. This chain's CDR3 is CASSPLTEAEQFF. The part of the CDR3 DNA that was read is TGTGCCAGCAGCCCCCTGACTGAGGCTGAG.

A word on this clone: The CDR3 end lies 3 residues beyond the end of the read and is filled in from the germline J gene. V is TRBV11-1 and J is TRBJ2-5, with TRBD2 identical over 7 bases. V lost 6 bases, J lost 4 bases, and 5 bases stayed unmatched. Germline V gives CDR1 SGHAT, CDR2 FQDESV (reference sequence). The CDR3 runs 13 residues. Partial CDR3 DNA: TGTGCCAGCAGATCGAGCGGGGTAGAGACC. Translating gives CASRSSGVET. The CDR3 reads in full as CASRSSGVETQYF.

With respect to this clone: The read terminates 3 residues ahead of where the CDR3 ends, so the germline J gene completes it. The chain recombines TRBV6-1 with TRBJ1-2; no clear D gene. Germline V lookup: CDR1 MNHNS, CDR2 SASEGT. The CDR3 has 14 residues. V lost 1 base and J 5 bases, leaving 11 bases between the germline ends. CDR3 DNA, as far as it was read: TGTGCCAGCAGTGAAGGGGCCTTTCGATATGGC. This translates into CASSEGAFRYG. In full, the CDR3 reads CASSEGAFRYGYTF.

Concerning this clone itself: The read gets to within 3 residues of the CDR3 end, and the germline J gene fills in the rest. V usage is TRBV19 and J usage is TRBJ1-1; 9 bases fit TRBD1. The germline V gene encodes CDR1 LNHDA and CDR2 SQIVND (reference sequence). V trimming: 6 bases; J trimming: 5 bases; junction bases outside the gene matches: 10. The CDR3 length is 15 residues. The covered CDR3 bases are TGTGCCAGTAGGCCCGCCGGGACAGGGCGGACTGAA. This translates into CASRPAGTGRTE. The entire CDR3 protein is CASRPAGTGRTEAFF.

The CDR3 spells CASSAELGGEQYF. The covered CDR3 bases are TGTGCCAGCAGCGCAGAATTGGGGGGCGAG. The chain couples TRBV9 to TRBJ2-7, with D perhaps TRBD2 (6 bases). The missing CDR3 end, 3 residues past where the read stops, is filled in from the germline J gene. V was pared by 3 bases and J by 6 bases, with 13 bases between. This CDR3 contains 13 residues. Germline V gene data show CDR1 as SGDLS and CDR2 as YYNGEE.